A single sample is the source of the 27 T cell receptor beta chains below, sequenced in a study of blood T cells in healthy people across ages. It was with a sample-barcoded 5' primer and a J-beta primer mix that a second PCR of roughly 7 to 12 cycles was run. MiXCR, run by TCRdb on the 5' RACE reads, gives a single entry per CDR3 protein. The sample contains around 710,000 distinct CDR3 sequences, about 40% of which appear only once. Sequences were obtained from blood. These receptors came from a woman in her fifties or sixties in good health.

About this clonotype itself: This could be a read error, since a much larger clone is one nucleotide away. The chain couples TRBV7-9 to TRBJ2-5; TRBD1 matches 8 bases. The J call may be incorrect, as the DNA end agrees better with TRBJ2-1. Germline CDR1 is SEHNR and CDR2 is FQNEAQ (reference sequence). This CDR3 is 15 amino acids long. CDR3 sequence (DNA): TGTGCCAGCAGCTTACGACAGGGGTACCAAGAGACCCAGTTCTTC. The encoded protein is CASSLRQGYQETQFF.

The chain links TRBV18 to TRBJ2-5; D is perhaps TRBD2 (6 bases). Germline V lookup: CDR1 KGHSH, CDR2 LQKENI. The CDR3 extends over 15 amino acids. V was trimmed by 8 bases and J by 11 bases, leaving 27 bases between them. As DNA, the CDR3 is TGTGCCAGCCCCCCGGGAGCGACCTCCTACAATGAGCAGTACTTC. This translates into CASPPGATSYNEQYF.

This chain links TRBV29-1 with TRBJ2-7; the match to TRBD1 covers 12 bases. The V gene's germline CDR1 is SQVTM and CDR2 ANQGSEA. J was trimmed by 5 bases and V by 4 bases; bases with no gene match: 9. The CDR3 covers 15 residues. Here the CDR3 reads CSVAEGTGGIHEQYF. The CDR3 region has the DNA TGCAGCGTTGCAGAGGGGACAGGGGGCATCCACGAGCAGTACTTC.

V is TRBV13 and J is TRBJ2-7; 11 nucleotides align to TRBD2. CDR1 and CDR2 (germline): PRHDT, FYEKMQ (reference sequence). V dropped 5 bases and J dropped 7; count of bases not matched to a gene: 16. The CDR3 is made up of 17 amino acids. For the CDR3, the DNA is TGTGCCAGCAGCGTAACAACTAGCGGGAGTATAATGAGGGAGCAGTACTTC. Protein sequence: CASSVTTSGSIMREQYF.

The V gene is TRBV3-1, the J gene TRBJ2-7, with 7 bases fitting TRBD1. This CDR3 comprises 12 residues. Germline CDR1 is LGHDT and CDR2 is YNNKEL (reference sequence). J lost 6 bases, V lost 3 bases, and 2 bases had no gene match. Written as DNA, the CDR3 is TGTGCCAGCAGCCATGACAGGGCCGAGCAGTACTTC. Encoded protein: CASSHDRAEQYF.

The chain uses TRBV20-1 and TRBJ1-2, with 7 bases lining up with TRBD1. V dropped 4 bases and J dropped 4; count of bases not matched to a gene: 6. The CDR3 totals 13 residues. The V gene's germline CDR1 is DFQATT and CDR2 SNEGSKA (reference sequence). The CDR3 DNA reads TGCAGTGCTAAACAGGGGACTGGCTATGGCTACACCTTC. As protein: CSAKQGTGYGYTF.

This clonotype has only a few counts. The chain joins TRBV12-3 or TRBV12-4 to TRBJ2-6; 8 nucleotides match TRBD1. This CDR3 has 15 residues. With V trimmed by 8 bases and J by 1 base, 4 bases remained unmatched. The CDR3 DNA is TGTGCCAGCCGGGACAGGTTATCTGGGGCCAACGTCCTGACTTTC. Its translation is CASRDRLSGANVLTF.

This sequence joins TRBV12-3 or TRBV12-4 and TRBJ2-7; 7 nucleotides agree with TRBD2. The junction had 11 bases not matched to a gene; V was cut back by 5 bases and J by 7 bases. This CDR3 region has 14 residues. The CDR3 protein is CASSVGTIFREQYF. The CDR3 DNA is TGTGCCAGCAGTGTGGGGACTATATTTCGGGAGCAGTACTTC.

With respect to this clonotype: It may be a read error: a sequence one base away is much more abundant. The chain uses TRBV7-2 and TRBJ2-7; D not certain. Germline V gene sequence: CDR1 SGHTA, CDR2 FQGNSA. V lost 5 bases and J lost 6, with 11 bases in between. The CDR3 contains 12 residues. The CDR3 spells CASSPPLGEQYF. CDR3 DNA sequence: TGTGCCAGCAGCCCACCATTGGGCGAGCAGTACTTC. The full variable domain, its missing parts supplied by reference TRBV7-2 and TRBJ2-7, is GAGVSQSPSNKVTEKGKDVELRCDPISGHTALYWYRQSLGQGLEFLIYFQGNSAPDKSGLPSDRFSAERTGGSVSTLTIQRTQQEDSAVYLCASSPPLGEQYFGPGTRLTVT.

The V gene is TRBV4-2, the J gene TRBJ2-3, with D maybe TRBD1 (7 bases). Deletions cut 1 base from V and 4 bases from J, with 15 bases between. Germline values: CDR1 LGHNA, CDR2 YNFKEQ. This CDR3 has 16 amino acids. The CDR3 DNA follows: TGTGCCAGCAGCCAAGTAGGAGGGGGCCCCGCAGATACGCAGTATTTT. This sequence encodes CASSQVGGGPADTQYF.

Comment on this clonotype: The junction differs from germline at one of its ends, possibly a read error. The V gene is TRBV7-2, the J gene TRBJ1-2; no firm D call. There are 12 residues in the CDR3. Germline assignment: CDR1 SGHTA and CDR2 FQGNSA. CDR3 sequence (DNA): TGTGTCAGCAGCCTAGCAGGCTATGGCTACACCTTC. Residues: CVSSLAGYGYTF.

The chain has TRBV12-3 or TRBV12-4 and TRBJ1-3; D not certain. CDR3 length equals 12 residues. V was shortened by 5 bases and J by 7 bases, with 9 bases between the two germline ends. This CDR3 reads CASSPGWNTIYF. As DNA, the CDR3 is TGTGCCAGCAGTCCGGGTTGGAACACCATATATTTT.

This clonotype was counted only a few times. The rearrangement joins TRBV2 to TRBJ2-3; a possible D gene is TRBD2 (6 bases). V was clipped by 6 bases and J by 0 bases, with 13 bases between them. Per the germline V gene, CDR1 is SNHLY and CDR2 is FYNNEI. The CDR3 loop spans 15 amino acids. The CDR3 DNA reads TGTGCCAGCAGAACCGGGAGCCTTAGCACAGATACGCAGTATTTT. Translation: CASRTGSLSTDTQYF.

With regard to this clonotype: A much larger clone lies one base from this, so it may be a read error. The V gene is TRBV29-1, the J gene TRBJ2-5, with 7 bases aligning to TRBD2. The end of the DNA fits TRBJ2-7 better, so the J call may be wrong. The CDR3 sequence is 14 residues long. In germline, CDR1 is SQVTM, CDR2 ANQGSEA. The CDR3 DNA reads TGCAGCGTGAGATGGGAGGGTATCGTCCACGAGCAGTACTTC. This sequence encodes CSVRWEGIVHEQYF.

The chain carries TRBV4-3 and TRBJ1-4; 9 bases match TRBD1. V shed 1 base and J 7 bases; nucleotides not matched to a gene: 1. The CDR3 covers 14 residues. Germline values: CDR1 LGHNA, CDR2 YSLEER. CDR3 sequence: CASSQGQGGEKLFF. The CDR3 DNA follows: TGCGCCAGCAGCCAAGGACAGGGGGGTGAAAAACTGTTTTTT.

This clonotype was counted at least ten times. V gene TRBV7-2 combines with J gene TRBJ2-1, with D possibly matching TRBD1 (5 bases). CDR3 length: 13 amino acids. Deletions cut 5 bases from V and 6 bases from J, with 11 bases between. Germline V CDR1 and CDR2: SGHTA, FQGNSA. The CDR3 reads CASSLQGFNEQFF. The CDR3, as DNA: TGTGCCAGCAGCCTCCAGGGATTCAATGAGCAGTTCTTC.

This chain joins TRBV11-2 and TRBJ1-1; D call uncertain. Germline assignment: CDR1 SGHAT and CDR2 FQNNGV. The CDR3 is made up of 14 amino acids. V lost 4 bases and J 1 base, leaving 10 bases between the germline ends. The CDR3 region is CASSYRFGNTEAFF. CDR3 DNA: TGTGCCAGCAGCTATCGCTTCGGGAACACTGAAGCTTTCTTT.

The chain's CDR3 is CASNRVYQETQYF. The DNA of the CDR3 is TGTGCCAGCAACCGGGTCTACCAAGAGACCCAGTACTTC. This chain uses TRBV2 with TRBJ2-5; D is undetermined. The length of the CDR3 is 13 residues. The germline V and J ends were trimmed by 7 bases and 0 bases, with 9 bases remaining between them. Germline V gene sequence: CDR1 SNHLY, CDR2 FYNNEI.

This clonotype appeared a few times. This sequence joins TRBV6-5 and TRBJ2-3; D may be TRBD1 (5 bases). Germline V gives CDR1 MNHEY, CDR2 SVGAGI. The CDR3 spans 15 residues. Trimming cost V 8 bases and J 2 bases, with 17 bases left between them. Written as DNA, the CDR3 is TGTGCCAGCCGGAGACAGTCAACTAACACAGATACGCAGTATTTT. It is translated as CASRRQSTNTDTQYF.

The chain uses TRBV19 and TRBJ2-7; a possible D gene is TRBD1 (6 bases). From germline, CDR1 is LNHDA and CDR2 SQIVND (reference sequence). The germline V and J ends were trimmed by 6 bases and 6 bases, with 18 bases remaining between them. This CDR3 has 14 residues. The CDR3, as DNA: TGTGCCAGTAGCGGTAACAGGGAAGGAAGCGAGCAGTACTTC. Translating it yields CASSGNREGSEQYF.

The rearrangement links TRBV20-1 to TRBJ2-1; D is perhaps TRBD1 or TRBD2 (5 bases each). The CDR3 totals 12 residues. Germline lookup yields CDR1 DFQATT and CDR2 SNEGSKA (reference sequence). The V gene lost 5 bases and the J gene lost 8 bases, with 13 bases spanning the gap. The CDR3 reads CSAGGYLDEQFF. The CDR3 DNA follows: TGCAGTGCTGGGGGATACCTCGATGAGCAGTTCTTC.

The rearrangement links TRBV20-1 to TRBJ1-4; TRBD1 might be the D (5 bases). V dropped 3 bases and J dropped 10 bases, with 21 bases sitting between them. The germline V gene encodes CDR1 DFQATT and CDR2 SNEGSKA (reference sequence). The CDR3 extends over 15 amino acids. CDR3: CSARTLTGATGKLFF. The CDR3 DNA follows: TGCAGTGCTAGGACACTCACCGGGGCCACGGGAAAACTGTTTTTT.

The V and J genes are TRBV6-6 and TRBJ2-1; TRBD1 or TRBD2 may be the D gene (5 bases each). Looked up from germline, CDR1 is MNHNY and CDR2 is SVGAGI (reference sequence). There are 12 residues in the CDR3. V dropped 6 bases and J dropped 3 bases, with 6 bases sitting between them. The CDR3, as DNA: TGTGCCAGCAGGGGGGACTACAATGAGCAGTTCTTC. It yields the protein CASRGDYNEQFF.

A word on this clonotype: This may stem from a read error, because a much larger clone lies one nucleotide away. The chain uses TRBV7-3 and TRBJ2-7; 12 bases map to TRBD2. The J call is in doubt because the DNA end fits TRBJ2-5 better. The CDR3 contains 15 residues. Germline V gene lookup returns CDR1 SGHTA and CDR2 FQGTGA. CDR3 in amino acids: CASSPASGGVETQYF. The CDR3, as DNA: TGTGCCAGCAGCCCAGCTAGCGGGGGGGTAGAGACCCAGTACTTC.

The chain joins TRBV29-1 to TRBJ2-4, with D possibly matching TRBD2 (6 bases). The J call may be wrong; the DNA end is better matched by TRBJ2-7. Germline V gives CDR1 SQVTM, CDR2 ANQGSEA. The CDR3 length is 13 residues. This CDR3 is CSGKPGLPYEQYF. The CDR3 DNA follows: TGCAGCGGAAAACCGGGACTCCCCTACGAGCAGTACTTC.

The V and J genes are TRBV7-2 and TRBJ2-2, with D hard to call. Germline loops: CDR1 SGHTA, CDR2 FQGNSA. V was cut by 6 bases and J by 1 base, with 15 bases left in between. The CDR3 has 16 residues. CDR3 sequence reads: CASRPPGVENTGELFF. The CDR3 DNA is TGTGCCAGCAGACCCCCTGGGGTAGAGAACACCGGGGAGCTGTTTTTT.

The chain has TRBV3-1 and TRBJ1-2; tentative D call: TRBD1 (5 bases). V was shortened by 3 bases and J by 5 bases, with 16 bases between the two germline ends. The CDR3 runs 15 residues. Germline V CDR1 and CDR2: LGHDT, YNNKEL (reference sequence). The CDR3 DNA sequence: TGTGCCAGCAGCCAGTCAAGCTCAGGGTCTTATGGCTACACCTTC. Translating it yields CASSQSSSGSYGYTF.